This TCR beta chain was recorded in a study of blood T cells in healthy people across ages. There are a few counts of this clonotype. The authors ran a second PCR of roughly 7 to 11 cycles using a sample-barcoded 5' primer and a J-beta primer mix. A tag from a template-switch adaptor with 12 random nucleotides marked each cDNA molecule. TCRdb redid the calling of the 5' RACE reads with MiXCR, one entry per CDR3 protein. The sample records about a million distinct CDR3 sequences, about two fifths being singletons. V lost 3 bases and J lost 2, with 15 bases in between. Per germline, CDR1 SGHVS and CDR2 FNYEAQ. There are 16 residues in the CDR3.

The sample taken for sequencing was blood. The rearrangement joins TRBV7-6 to TRBJ2-3; D not certain. The TCR originated in a young man in good health. CDR3 sequence: CASSLILRYNTDTQYF. In DNA form, the CDR3 reads TGTGCCAGCAGCTTGATTCTGCGGTACAACACAGATACGCAGTATTTT.